Described below is a single T cell receptor (beta chain) sequence and its context. Germline lookup yields CDR1 SGDLS and CDR2 YYNGEE. This CDR3 contains 15 residues. V lost 0 bases, J lost 0 bases, and 8 bases lay in between. This record belongs to a study of technical replicates of blood from a few donors. Profiling relied on immunoSEQ multiplex PCR, and the TCRdb table lists in-frame clones only, not all of them. In the table there are 78,000 or so clones, over 75% of which are singletons. The receptor comes from a human donor in good health. V gene TRBV9 combines with J gene TRBJ2-3, with a tentative D call TRBD2 (5 bases). Sequenced sample: T cells isolated from PBMCs. DNA of the CDR3: TGTGCCAGCAGCGTAGATGAGGGTAGCACAGATACGCAGTATTTT. Its translation is CASSVDEGSTDTQYF. The variable domain in full, completed from reference TRBV9 and TRBJ2-3, reads DSGVTQTPKHLITATGQRVTLRCSPRSGDLSVYWYQQSLDQGLQFLIQYYNGEERAKGNILERFSAQQFPDLHSELNLSSLELGDSALYFCASSVDEGSTDTQYFGPGTRLTVL.